Here is one TCR beta chain with its context. Its target is not known. Here immunoSEQ multiplex PCR was the method, and the copy in TCRdb shows in-frame clones only, minus some. Of a few million clones listed, approximately 94% are singletons. These data belong to a study of shared clonotypes between healthy human individuals. Germline V gene data show CDR1 as SQVTM and CDR2 as ANQGSEA. This CDR3 is built from 15 residues. The ends lost 6 bases at V and 0 bases at J; junction bases unmatched: 5. Study results and limitations: Measured sharing among donors was expected to vary with sequencing depth. Compared with clonotypes that all four donors shared, non-shared clonotypes had lower generation probabilities.

Sequenced sample: naive CD4+ T cells sorted from blood. Sample subset: CD45RA+ positively selected. This receptor was obtained from a man in his late teens or twenties in good health. The chain links TRBV29-1 to TRBJ2-6; the match to TRBD1 covers 7 bases. Here the CDR3 reads CSVPTGASGANVLTF. For the CDR3, the DNA is TGCAGCGTGCCCACAGGGGCCTCTGGGGCCAACGTCCTGACTTTC.